This TCR beta chain originates from a study of blood T cell repertoires in COVID-19. Data came from immunoSEQ multiplex PCR; TCRdb stores just in-frame clones and leaves some out. The data show 350,000 to 450,000 clones, roughly 91% seen once. Participants had their cohort set by participant-reported clinical history. This receptor was obtained from a woman between 25 and 40 years old who had recovered from COVID-19. Sequencing was done on a sample of PBMCs or T cells enriched from blood (not recorded which).

This CDR3 is CASSKIGESGNTIYF. The CDR3 nucleotides are TGTGCCAGCTCCAAGATCGGGGAATCAGGAAACACCATATATTTT. The chain has TRBV3-1 (or the pseudogene TRBV3-2) and TRBJ1-3; D unresolved. This CDR3 has 15 amino acids. Trimming left V 8 bases short and J 4 bases short, with 18 bases between. Germline V lookup: CDR1 LGHDT, CDR2 YNNKEL (reference sequence).